This is a list of T cell receptor beta chains from one sample in a study of blood T cell repertoires in COVID-19. Sequencing was performed with immunoSEQ multiplex PCR; in TCRdb, only in-frame clones are kept and a portion is missing. The sample consists of over 120,000 clones, around nine tenths of them appearing once. The sample comprised peripheral blood. The receptors were gathered from a human donor in a cohort sampled during active COVID-19. CDR3s include the opening cysteine and the closing phenylalanine or tryptophan. D genes are given only for firm matches. Size is omitted from some rows. Given values are once, few, many or a class for expanded clones.

d_gene	abundance	v_gene	j_gene	CDR3aa	CDR3nt
.	.	TRBV5-1	TRBJ1-2	CASSLDGGSPYGYTF	TGCGCCAGCAGCTTGGATGGAGGGTCTCCGTATGGCTACACCTTC
TRBD1	.	TRBV19	TRBJ2-6	CASSIQGASGANVLTF	TGTGCCAGTAGTATCCAGGGGGCTAGTGGGGCCAACGTCCTGACTTTC
TRBD2	.	TRBV11-1	TRBJ2-5	CASSFDSRGGKTQYF	TGTGCCAGCAGCTTTGACTCGCGGGGGGGAAAGACCCAGTACTTC
TRBD1	.	TRBV7-3	TRBJ2-2	CASSAGTVDTGELFF	TGTGCCAGCAGCGCAGGGACAGTAGACACCGGGGAGCTGTTTTTT
.	.	TRBV5-6	TRBJ1-1	CASSPGGSTLDTEAFF	TGTGCCAGCAGTCCGGGTGGGTCAACTTTGGACACTGAAGCTTTCTTT
.	.	TRBV27	TRBJ2-5	CASSFYGETQYF	TGTGCCAGCAGTTTTTACGGAGAGACCCAGTACTTC
.	.	TRBV21-1	TRBJ2-3	CASSKGGDREADTQYF	TGTGCCAGCAGCAAAGGTGGGGACAGGGAGGCAGATACGCAGTATTTT
.	.	TRBV3-1/TRBV3-2	TRBJ2-1	CASSQDRGPRDPEFF	TGTGCCAGCAGCCAAGATAGAGGACCCCGGGATCCGGAGTTCTTC
.	once	TRBV5-1	TRBJ2-7	CASRDTGMGDNDEQYF	TGCGCCAGCAGGGACACAGGGATGGGGGATAATGACGAGCAGTACTTC
TRBD1	.	TRBV18	TRBJ1-2	CASSPSGTGGSYGYTF	TGTGCCAGCTCACCTTCCGGGACAGGGGGCAGCTATGGCTACACCTTC
.	.	TRBV24-1	TRBJ2-3	CAAGDSNTDTQYF	TGTGCCGCGGGCGATTCCAACACAGATACGCAGTATTTT
.	.	TRBV3-1/TRBV3-2	TRBJ1-5	CASSQGRGGNQPQHF	TGTGCCAGCAGCCAAGGGCGGGGGGGCAATCAGCCCCAGCATTTT
TRBD1	.	TRBV6-1	TRBJ1-5	CASSEGTGEQPQHF	TGTGCCAGCAGTGAAGGGACAGGGGAGCAGCCCCAGCATTTT
TRBD2	.	TRBV27	TRBJ2-7	CASSFSSGSSYEQYF	TGTGCCAGCAGTTTTTCTAGCGGAAGCTCCTACGAGCAGTACTTC
TRBD2	.	TRBV4-1	TRBJ2-7	CASSQGFAGGDYEQYF	TGCGCCAGCAGCCAAGGATTCGCGGGAGGGGACTACGAGCAGTACTTC
.	.	TRBV3-1/TRBV3-2	TRBJ2-7	CASSQNYREQYF	TGTGCCAGCAGCCAAAACTATCGCGAGCAGTACTTC
TRBD1	.	TRBV24-1	TRBJ2-5	CATSEKTQGAFVQETQYF	TGTGCCACCAGTGAAAAGACCCAGGGGGCTTTCGTCCAAGAGACCCAGTACTTC
TRBD1	once	TRBV7-2	TRBJ1-2	CASSNDRDYGYTF	TGTGCCAGCAGTAACGACAGGGACTATGGCTACACCTTC
.	.	TRBV27	TRBJ1-2	CASSFLRGVGNYGYTF	TGTGCCAGCAGTTTTCTCAGGGGAGTTGGTAACTATGGCTACACCTTC